This paragraph covers one TCR beta chain sequence. The clone's antigen remains unknown. Nothing much larger sits one base from this clone, and base qualities are not available. The data were taken from a study of blood T cell repertoires in COVID-19 (dated by TCRdb to 2018 to 2020). Broadly, across the study: Collaborator samples came from the United States, Italy and Spain and covered acute and convalescent phases of COVID-19. A de-identified subject ID, COVID-19 status, age in years and sex were almost always included in the sample metadata. Where available, HLA class I and class II types were taken from metadata supplied by the sample provider and were not determined by assay-based typing. Samples came from the ongoing ImmuneRACE study (first 160 participants) plus 1,254 subjects from 6 global collaborators. The repertoires were released in a freely available public database intended as a resource for research on the immune response to SARS-CoV-2. The material from the prospective study consisted of cDNA or gDNA derived from T cells, B-cell-depleted T cells, or PBMCs. Subjects who had been exposed to COVID-19, were actively infected with it, or had recovered from it provided the deeply sampled blood TCRbeta repertoires that made up the dataset. Broader findings and caveats from the paper: The amount of clinical and demographic metadata varied by source and participant and was provided uncurated.

Deletion took 0 bases off V and 2 bases off J, with a span of 10 bases between the germline ends. From the germline V gene (reference sequence), CDR1 is SGHNT and CDR2 is YYREEE. The CDR3 measures 15 amino acids from cysteine to phenylalanine. Of all the DNA, just the CDR3 is kept, 45 bases in frame from base 1. TCRbeta CDR3 regions were amplified from genomic DNA using the immunoSEQ Assay, a bias-controlled multiplex PCR. Per the authors' processing: The number of nucleated cells in each sample was estimated by amplification of reference gene primers within the assay. To quantify the absolute abundance of each unique TCRbeta CDR3 rearrangement, sequence reads were collapsed and filtered. Productive Simpson clonality was computed per sample as the square root of Simpson's diversity index over productive rearrangements. TCRdb retrieved this table from immuneACCESS and kept in-frame rearrangements only. Not all clones are present; in checked studies, unresolved V genes account for under half, and no reason is known for the remainder. The DNA was the basis for D and trimming; V, J and clone size are from that table. Here the sample has under 300,000 clones; approximately 89% occur a single time. The ten largest clones capture around 4.6% of the sample.

A second Seattle source provided samples from volunteer blood donors who had recovered from COVID-19. Each collaborating institution followed its own protocols to collect whole blood in K2EDTA tubes. For TCRbeta analysis, collaborators shipped samples in one of three forms: frozen whole blood, isolated PBMCs, or DNA extracted from either of those sample types. The sequenced material came from peripheral blood. This receptor was taken from a woman between 35 and 50 years old who had recovered from COVID-19. The chain is assembled from TRBV5-4 and TRBJ2-3; matching of 5 bases hints at TRBD1 as the D gene. The CDR3 here reads CASSLGGGNTDTQYF. Here is the DNA: TGTGCCAGCAGCTTGGGGGGCGGCAACACAGATACGCAGTATTTT.